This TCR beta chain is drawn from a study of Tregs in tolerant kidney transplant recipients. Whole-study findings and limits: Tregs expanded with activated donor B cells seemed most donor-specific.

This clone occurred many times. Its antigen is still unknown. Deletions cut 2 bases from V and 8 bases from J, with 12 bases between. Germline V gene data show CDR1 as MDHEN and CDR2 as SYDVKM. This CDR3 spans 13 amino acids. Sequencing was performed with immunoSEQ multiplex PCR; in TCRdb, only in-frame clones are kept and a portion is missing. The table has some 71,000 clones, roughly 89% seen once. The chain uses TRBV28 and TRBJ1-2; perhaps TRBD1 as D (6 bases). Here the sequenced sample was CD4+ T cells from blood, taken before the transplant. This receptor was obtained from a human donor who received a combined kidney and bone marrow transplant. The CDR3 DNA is TGTGCCAGCAGTTTAGGGGGGGCTAAGGGCTACACCTTC. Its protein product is CASSLGGAKGYTF.